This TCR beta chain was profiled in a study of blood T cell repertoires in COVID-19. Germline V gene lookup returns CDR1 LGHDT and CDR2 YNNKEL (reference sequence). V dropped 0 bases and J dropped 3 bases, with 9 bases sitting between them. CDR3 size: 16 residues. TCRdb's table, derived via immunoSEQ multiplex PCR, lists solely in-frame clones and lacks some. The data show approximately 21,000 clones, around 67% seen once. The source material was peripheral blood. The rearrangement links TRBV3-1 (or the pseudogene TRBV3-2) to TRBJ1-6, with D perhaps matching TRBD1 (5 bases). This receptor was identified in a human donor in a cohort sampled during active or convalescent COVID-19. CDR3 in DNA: TGTGCCAGCAGCCAAGAAGGGGATCGCTATAATTCACCCCTCCACTTT. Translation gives CASSQEGDRYNSPLHF.